The 16 T cell receptor beta chains listed next were all sequenced from one sample in a study of blood T cell repertoires in COVID-19. TCRdb keeps only in-frame clones here, not all; method: immunoSEQ multiplex PCR. The table records roughly 80,000 clones, roughly 86% of them present only once. The sample comprised peripheral blood. These receptors came from a human donor in a cohort sampled during active COVID-19.

This clone has just one count. V is TRBV19 and J is TRBJ2-4; TRBD2 is a possible D gene (6 bases). CDR1 and CDR2 from the germline V gene are LNHDA and SQIVND (reference sequence). There are 21 residues in the CDR3. Trimming took off 3 bases at V and 8 bases at J, with 35 bases between the two ends. Here the CDR3 reads CASSILPGRGAKGEFGHIQYF. The CDR3 coding sequence is TGTGCCAGTAGTATCCTCCCAGGGCGCGGGGCGAAAGGCGAATTCGGGCACATTCAGTACTTC.

The chain combines TRBV10-2 with TRBJ2-5, with 11 bases matching TRBD2. The CDR3 contains 15 residues. With V trimmed by 4 bases and J by 2 bases, 3 bases remained unmatched. The V gene's germline CDR1 is WSHSY and CDR2 SAAADI. The DNA for the CDR3 is TGCGCCAGCAGTGTAACTAGCGGGGGACAAGAGACCCAGTACTTC. Encoded protein: CASSVTSGGQETQYF.

The chain combines TRBV3-1 (or the pseudogene TRBV3-2) with TRBJ1-2; 8 bases align to TRBD1. The CDR3 is 15 residues long. V lost 1 base, J lost 4 bases, and 5 bases stayed unmatched. Germline V CDR1 and CDR2: LGHDT, YNNKEL (reference sequence). The CDR3 sequence: CASSQGAGGGYGYTF. The CDR3 region has the DNA TGTGCCAGCAGCCAAGGGGCAGGGGGCGGCTATGGCTACACCTTC.

The V call is TRBV19, the J call TRBJ1-2, with a weak D call TRBD1 (6 bases). Germline CDR1 LNHDA, CDR2 SQIVND (reference sequence). V was clipped by 7 bases and J by 5 bases, with 17 bases between them. The CDR3 totals 14 residues. The CDR3 loop is CASTKGGAQYGYTF. The CDR3 nucleotides are TGTGCCAGTACCAAGGGGGGGGCCCAATATGGCTACACCTTC.

The table lists this clone with a few counts. The chain employs TRBV30 and TRBJ2-7; weak D call: TRBD2 (5 bases). The V and J ends lost 4 bases and 3 bases respectively, with 19 bases between them. The CDR3 is 15 residues long. Per the germline V gene, CDR1 is GTSNPN and CDR2 is SVGIG (reference sequence). In DNA form, the CDR3 reads TGTGCCTGGACCCGTAGCTCCGGGATCAGCTACGAGCAGTACTTC. Amino acids: CAWTRSSGISYEQYF.

This chain joins TRBV3-1 (or the pseudogene TRBV3-2) and TRBJ2-3; D is perhaps TRBD2 (5 bases). Germline V gives CDR1 LGHDT, CDR2 YNNKEL (reference sequence). The CDR3 sequence is 15 residues long. Trimming removed 4 bases from V and 5 bases from J, with 16 bases in between. The CDR3 DNA is TGTGCCAGCAGCCTTAATCCCCCCGGGGAAGATACGCAGTATTTT. Its translation: CASSLNPPGEDTQYF.

The chain joins TRBV19 to TRBJ2-1, with 8 bases aligning to TRBD2. V lost 5 bases and J lost 3; bases outside the gene matches: 18. Looked up from germline, CDR1 is LNHDA and CDR2 is SQIVND (reference sequence). The CDR3 contains 19 residues. The CDR3 nucleotides are TGTGCCAGTAGTCTAACGGGGGAAAGCGGGGGAGGTCTCTACAATGAGCAGTTCTTC. It is translated as CASSLTGESGGGLYNEQFF.

The CDR3 DNA reads as TGCGCCAGCAGCTTGGACAACGGGGCGGGAGGCACAGATACGCAGTATTTT. This codes for CASSLDNGAGGTDTQYF. J is TRBJ2-3 and V is TRBV5-1, with TRBD2 identical over 7 bases. The CDR3 has 17 amino acids. CDR1 and CDR2 from the germline V gene are SGHRS and YFSETQ. Germline trimming cut 0 bases from V and 1 base from J; bases unmatched to any gene: 8.

This chain connects TRBV19 to TRBJ1-4; no clear D gene. This CDR3 is built from 14 residues. Trimming left V 3 bases short and J 7 bases short, with 12 bases between. Germline CDR1 reads LNHDA; CDR2 reads SQIVND (reference sequence). The CDR3 loop is CASSIQSGAEKLFF. The CDR3 region has the DNA TGTGCCAGTAGTATCCAGAGCGGAGCTGAAAAACTGTTTTTT.

As for this clone: The junction shows a germline mismatch at one end, possibly a read error. The rearrangement links TRBV6-1 to TRBJ2-2; 7 nucleotides match TRBD1. From germline, CDR1 is MNHNS and CDR2 SASEGT. This CDR3 region has 15 residues. The CDR3 DNA reads as TGTGCCAGCAGGGAAGACAGGGCCCCCACCGGGGAGCTGTTTTTT. Translating gives CASREDRAPTGELFF.

This clone was picked up a small number of times. V usage is TRBV7-9 and J usage is TRBJ1-2; a weak D match, TRBD1 (6 bases). The V end lost 5 bases, the J end lost 5 bases, and 18 bases lay between the germline ends. This CDR3 is built from 15 residues. CDR1 SEHNR and CDR2 FQNEAQ come from the germline V gene (reference sequence). CDR3 in amino acids: CASSRGQSVGYGYTF. CDR3 nucleotides: TGTGCCAGCAGCCGAGGACAGTCCGTGGGGTATGGCTACACCTTC.

This clone showed up just a few times. The gene calls are TRBV7-9 and TRBJ2-1; TRBD2 might be the D (5 bases). Per germline, CDR1 SEHNR and CDR2 FQNEAQ (reference sequence). Trimming cost V 1 base and J 10 bases, with 14 bases left between them. The CDR3 contains 14 residues. The CDR3 here is CASSLDLARGEQFF. The CDR3 coding sequence is TGTGCCAGCAGCTTAGACCTAGCCCGAGGGGAGCAGTTCTTC.

This chain links TRBV2 with TRBJ1-2; D is ambiguous. The germline V and J ends were trimmed by 7 bases and 3 bases, with 9 bases remaining between them. CDR1 and CDR2 from the germline V gene are SNHLY and FYNNEI. This CDR3 contains 12 residues. The chain's CDR3 is CASNIADYGYTF. The CDR3 region has the DNA TGTGCCAGCAACATTGCGGACTATGGCTACACCTTC.

The chain uses TRBV12-5 and TRBJ2-5, with D perhaps matching TRBD2 (6 bases). Trimming shortened V by 5 bases and J by 4 bases, and 14 bases separated the two germline ends. This CDR3 contains 14 residues. Germline lookup yields CDR1 LGHNT and CDR2 FRNRAP. CDR3 bases: TGTGCTAGTGGTACCGGGACTGGACTAGAGACCCAGTACTTC. It translates to CASGTGTGLETQYF.

This chain joins TRBV19 and TRBJ1-4; D possibly corresponds to TRBD1 (6 bases). The CDR3 is 13 amino acids. V lost 8 bases and J 5 bases, leaving 12 bases between the germline ends. Germline V gives CDR1 LNHDA, CDR2 SQIVND (reference sequence). The CDR3: CASAQGFNEKLFF. For the CDR3, the DNA is TGTGCCAGTGCACAGGGATTCAATGAAAAACTGTTTTTT.

This clone appeared many times. The rearrangement uses TRBV5-1 and TRBJ1-6; the D gene is possibly TRBD1 (5 bases). Germline V gene sequence: CDR1 SGHRS, CDR2 YFSETQ. The V and J ends lost 0 bases and 4 bases respectively, with 8 bases between them. The CDR3 extends over 15 amino acids. The CDR3 DNA reads TGCGCCAGCAGCTTGGGTGACAGATATAATTCACCCCTCCACTTT. Protein product: CASSLGDRYNSPLHF.